One sample yielded the 7 T cell receptor beta chains listed below, sequenced in a study of blood T cell repertoires in COVID-19. TCRdb's copy holds only in-frame clones and misses some; the assay was immunoSEQ multiplex PCR. The data show tens of thousands of clones, 91% seen once. Material: peripheral blood. The receptors were sampled from a woman aged 45-59 years in a cohort sampled during active COVID-19.

This clone was seen once. This chain joins TRBV5-1 and TRBJ2-5; D is unclear. V was shortened by 4 bases and J by 0 bases, with 10 bases between the two germline ends. Germline V lookup: CDR1 SGHRS, CDR2 YFSETQ. CDR3 length equals 14 residues. DNA for the CDR3: TGCGCCAGCAGCCACCTTAGTAACCAAGAGACCCAGTACTTC. This translates into CASSHLSNQETQYF.

This chain joins TRBV29-1 and TRBJ2-1; 7 positions match TRBD2. This CDR3 is built from 13 residues. V was pared by 3 bases and J by 5 bases, with 4 bases of the junction left unmatched. The V gene's germline CDR1 is SQVTM and CDR2 ANQGSEA. CDR3 residues: CSVDSGRDNEQFF. The CDR3 DNA reads TGCAGCGTTGATAGCGGGCGGGACAATGAGCAGTTCTTC.

There are a few counts of this clone. This sequence joins TRBV2 and TRBJ1-2, with D possibly TRBD1 on 6 matching bases. Germline CDR1 reads SNHLY; CDR2 reads FYNNEI. This CDR3 contains 16 residues. Trimming took off 3 bases at V and 7 bases at J, with 21 bases between the two ends. CDR3 region: CASSEIPIQGFSGYTF. The CDR3 DNA is TGTGCCAGCAGTGAGATACCAATACAGGGTTTCAGTGGCTACACCTTC.

This chain joins TRBV5-1 and TRBJ2-3; D might be TRBD1 (6 bases). Germline V lookup: CDR1 SGHRS, CDR2 YFSETQ. The CDR3 has 17 residues. Trimming removed 0 bases from V and 3 bases from J, with 17 bases in between. The DNA for the CDR3 is TGCGCCAGCAGCTTGGCCAGGGGCCACCGAGATACAGATACGCAGTATTTT. Translation: CASSLARGHRDTDTQYF.

The V and J genes are TRBV6-5 and TRBJ1-2, with TRBD1 matching 12 bases. In germline, CDR1 is MNHEY, CDR2 SVGAGI. Germline trimming cut 7 bases from V and 4 bases from J; bases unmatched to any gene: 7. The CDR3 runs 15 residues. The CDR3 loop is CASTVGQGATYGYTF. In nucleotides, the CDR3 is TGTGCCAGCACCGTGGGACAGGGGGCGACCTATGGCTACACCTTC.

The rearrangement uses TRBV6-2 or TRBV6-3 and TRBJ1-1; TRBD1 agrees at 7 bases. V shed 5 bases, J shed 4 bases, and the junction held 4 bases outside the gene matches. CDR1 MNHEY and CDR2 SVGEGT come from the germline V gene. The CDR3 sequence is 13 residues long. The CDR3 sequence: CASSQTGSTEAFF. The CDR3 DNA follows: TGTGCCAGCAGTCAGACAGGGAGCACTGAAGCTTTCTTT.

This clone was found a few times. The chain links TRBV19 to TRBJ1-4; a possible D gene is TRBD1 (6 bases). Germline V CDR1 and CDR2: LNHDA, SQIVND (reference sequence). The ends were cut back, 3 bases at V and 2 bases at J, with 28 bases in the middle. The CDR3 length is 21 residues. CDR3 protein: CASSIRGDVRGLSRTNEKLFF. The CDR3 nucleotides read TGTGCCAGTAGTATTAGAGGTGATGTCAGGGGCTTAAGTCGGACTAATGAAAAACTGTTTTTT.